Listed below are T cell receptor beta chains from one sample, sequenced in a study of PD-L1 blockade in urothelial cancer. Assay: immunoSEQ multiplex PCR; the TCRdb copy retains only in-frame clones and omits some. The data hold roughly 130,000 clones, with approximately 84% observed a single time. The specimen was PBMCs, collected around atezolizumab (anti-PD-L1) treatment. The receptors shown here come from a man in his fifties with urothelial cancer. Each CDR3 is given with its conserved first and last residue. D genes are given only for firm matches. Clone size, where shown, is once, few, many, or a class for clones that have expanded.

d_gene,v_gene,j_gene,abundance,CDR3nt,CDR3aa
TRBD1,TRBV2,TRBJ2-4,few,TGTGCCAGCAGTGGGACCCCGGGGACAGTAGTAGTAGCCAAAAACATTCAGTACTTC,CASSGTPGTVVVAKNIQYF
TRBD1,TRBV7-2,TRBJ1-1,NA,TGTGCCAGCAGCTTGAAACGACAGGGGGCTTACACTGAAGCTTTCTTT,CASSLKRQGAYTEAFF
TRBD2,TRBV5-1,TRBJ2-7,NA,TGCGCCAGCAGCGAACTAGCGGGAGGGTACGAGCAGTACTTC,CASSELAGGYEQYF
TRBD2,TRBV15,TRBJ2-7,NA,TGTGCCACCAGCAGAGATTGGGCTAGCGGCACCTACGAGCAGTACTTC,CATSRDWASGTYEQYF
TRBD2,TRBV5-1,TRBJ2-7,NA,TGCGCCAGCAGCCCCGGGACTAGCTCCTACGAGCAGTACTTC,CASSPGTSSYEQYF
TRBD2,TRBV30,TRBJ2-5,NA,TGTGCCTGGAGTAAAGGGACTAGCAGCCAAGAGACCCAGTACTTC,CAWSKGTSSQETQYF
TRBD2,TRBV5-4,TRBJ2-7,NA,TGTGCCAGCAGCCTCAGGGCGGGAGTGGGGGAGCAGTACTTC,CASSLRAGVGEQYF
TRBD1,TRBV7-9,TRBJ2-1,NA,TGTGCCAGCAGCTCCGGGACAGGGCCCTCGATTGCGCAGTTCTTC,CASSSGTGPSIAQFF
TRBD2,TRBV2,TRBJ2-3,NA,TGTGCCAGCGGAATTAGCGGGAGTCTTTCTGATACGCAGTATTTT,CASGISGSLSDTQYF
TRBD2,TRBV30,TRBJ2-5,few,TGTGCCTGGAGTGCAGGACTAGCGGACAAAGAGACCCAGTACTTC,CAWSAGLADKETQYF
NA,TRBV21-1,TRBJ2-2,few,TGTGCCAGCTTCAGTGGTGAGAACACCGGGGAGCTGTTTTTT,CASFSGENTGELFF
NA,TRBV28,TRBJ2-7,NA,TGTGCCAGCAGTCCCTCGGAGGGTTCGTACGAGCAGTACTTC,CASSPSEGSYEQYF
TRBD2,TRBV28,TRBJ2-2,NA,TGTGCCAGCAGGACAAAACTAGCGGGAGACACCGGGGAGCTGTTTTTT,CASRTKLAGDTGELFF
TRBD2,TRBV27,TRBJ2-7,NA,TGTGCCAGCAGTTTTTCGGGAGGGGACACCTACGAGCAGTACTTC,CASSFSGGDTYEQYF
NA,TRBV2,TRBJ2-7,NA,TGTGCCAGCAGACGGTATCTAAGCTCCTACGAGCAGTACTTC,CASRRYLSSYEQYF
NA,TRBV19,TRBJ2-2,NA,TGTGCCAGTAGTATGGGCTCGAGGAGGGCGAACACCGGGGAGCTGTTTTTT,CASSMGSRRANTGELFF
TRBD1,TRBV6-5,TRBJ1-5,NA,TGTGCCAGCAGCCGGGGACAGGAGAAGAGGCCCCAGCATTTT,CASSRGQEKRPQHF
TRBD1,TRBV19,TRBJ1-6,NA,TGTGCCACTAGGGTTTCGGGACAGGTTTTTAATTCACCCCTCCACTTT,CATRVSGQVFNSPLHF
NA,TRBV19,TRBJ2-5,once,TGTGCCAGTAGCAATGCCCGGACTGCACAAGAGACCCAGTACTTC,CASSNARTAQETQYF
TRBD1,TRBV11-3,TRBJ2-1,NA,TGTGCCAGCAGCTTAGAGTGGACAGGGGGCAATGAGCAGTTCTTC,CASSLEWTGGNEQFF
TRBD2,TRBV5-1,TRBJ2-7,NA,TGCGCCAGCAGCTTGATGGCGGGAGTAGACTACGAGCAGTACTTC,CASSLMAGVDYEQYF
TRBD2,TRBV6-5,TRBJ2-3,NA,TGTGCCAGCAGTTCAAACCGCAGGGTCGGGAGGTATACGCAGTATTTT,CASSSNRRVGRYTQYF
NA,TRBV27,TRBJ2-3,NA,TGTGCCAGCAAGTTTAACATGGCGGCTAGCACAGATACGCAGTATTTT,CASKFNMAASTDTQYF
TRBD2,TRBV9,TRBJ2-1,NA,TGTGCCAGCAGCCGAGGACTAGCGGGATTGGATGAGCAGTTCTTC,CASSRGLAGLDEQFF
TRBD1,TRBV28,TRBJ2-3,NA,TGTGCCAGCAGTGACGGACAGGGGAGGGGTACGCAGTATTTT,CASSDGQGRGTQYF
TRBD2,TRBV7-9,TRBJ2-1,NA,TGTGCCAGCAGCCCCGGATCCAGCGGGGGGCAGAATGAGCAGTTCTTC,CASSPGSSGGQNEQFF
TRBD1,TRBV9,TRBJ2-6,NA,TGTGCCAGCAGCGTAGCCGGGACAGGTAACAACGTCCTGACTTTC,CASSVAGTGNNVLTF
TRBD2,TRBV27,TRBJ2-7,NA,TGTGCCAGCAGCTGGGGGGGAGGGCCGTACGAGCAGTACTTC,CASSWGGGPYEQYF
NA,TRBV6-1,TRBJ1-5,NA,TGTGCCAGCAGCGACCAGGGGTCTCAGCCCCAGCATTTT,CASSDQGSQPQHF
TRBD2,TRBV7-2,TRBJ2-1,few,TGTGCCAGCAGCCTTAGGACTAGCGGGAACAATGAGCAGTTCTTC,CASSLRTSGNNEQFF
NA,TRBV30,TRBJ2-7,many,TGTGCCTGGAGTAGCGGCGCCTACGAGCAGTACTTC,CAWSSGAYEQYF